This T cell receptor beta chain was sequenced for a study of blood T cell repertoires in COVID-19. Each participant's cohort was designated according to participant-reported clinical history. The V and J ends lost 4 bases and 2 bases, in that order; junction bases with no gene match: 3. Germline V CDR1 and CDR2: SGHRS, YFSETQ. The CDR3 extends over 15 amino acids. Methods used by the authors: From reference gene primer amplification, estimates of nucleated cell counts were derived. Using immunoSEQ multiplex PCR, the repertoire was profiled, and TCRdb retains in-frame clones only, with some absent. That table is the source of V, J and clone size, and D and trimming were worked out from the DNA. This table holds 200,000 to 250,000 clones, about four fifths found once.

This chain joins TRBV5-1 and TRBJ2-1, with TRBD2 matching over 10 bases. Source material: PBMCs or T cells enriched from blood (not recorded which). This clonotype was sampled from a woman between 40 and 50 years old who had recovered from COVID-19. This CDR3 is CASSRTSGAYNEQFF. The CDR3 nucleotides are TGCGCCAGCAGCCGAACTAGCGGGGCCTACAATGAGCAGTTCTTC.